This T cell receptor (beta chain) was recovered during a study of cytomegalovirus exposure and HLA in healthy donors (dated by TCRdb to about 2017). Broadly, across the study: According to a later analysis, one platform produced both the 100 to 150 validation repertoires and the 666 repertoires of the first cohort. The aim of the study was to test whether cataloging public T cell receptors could identify signatures of past pathogen exposure. High-throughput TCR immunosequencing, statistical association of individual TCRs with disease status, and machine learning were combined to predict cytomegalovirus infection status. Along with the 666-subject first cohort, a separate validation cohort of around 120 different subjects was used.

Comments on this clone: Its antigen remains undetermined. Base qualities are not recorded, but no much larger clone differs from it by a single base.

V is clipped by 0 bases and J by 6 bases, and the sequence between their germline boundaries is 9 bases long. CDR1 is given as SGDLS and CDR2 as YYNGEE, both from the germline V gene. The CDR3 starts with the cysteine, ends with the phenylalanine, and has 14 residues. Of all the DNA, just the CDR3 is kept, 42 bases in frame from base 1. Separate from the approximately 700-subject first cohort, the validation cohort of about 110 subjects was the group to which the donors belonged. Library construction relied on the immunoSEQ multiplex PCR assay. On the authors' methods: A statistical classification framework was developed to diagnose cytomegalovirus status using the catalog of TCR beta chain sequences. Not all clones reach the TCRdb copy of this immuneACCESS table, which keeps in-frame sequences only. Checked studies attribute under half of the gap to unresolved V genes and leave the rest unexplained. The V and J calls and clone size come from that table; D and trimming were worked out from the DNA. A total of hundreds of thousands of clones appear in this sample, 75% to 90% of them only once. The top ten clonotypes cover over 13% of the sample.

Here is what the overall study found, with its caveats: Three of the identified cytomegalovirus-associated TCR beta chains were confirmed in vitro to be specific for cytomegalovirus antigens. A later analysis had no HLA typing for the validation cohort, so co-occurrence there was scored across all 110 or so repertoires. The authors suggested that the approach could potentially be generalized to other disease states and immunological phenotypes. Cytomegalovirus status was reported to be diagnosed by the classifier with high specificity and sensitivity in both the original and validation cohorts. While some public TCRs were present in many individuals, most TCR sequences turned up only very rarely across donors. In a later analysis, TCRs clustered in the first cohort were found to also tend to co-occur in the roughly 120 validation repertoires, with approximately 94% of cluster scores above 0. In the study, around 150 TCR beta chains were listed as associated with cytomegalovirus.

This TCR was recovered from a woman in her twenties or thirties in good health and CMV-seropositive. The sequence links TRBV9 to TRBJ2-2; the D region possibly corresponds to TRBD1 (6 bases align). The source material was PBMCs. The nucleotide sequence reads TGTGCCAGCAGCGTAGTATCAGGGGCCGGGGAGCTGTTTTTT. Its amino acids are CASSVVSGAGELFF. The full variable domain, completed from the reference TRBV9 and TRBJ2-2 proteins outside the CDR3, reads DSGVTQTPKHLITATGQRVTLRCSPRSGDLSVYWYQQSLDQGLQFLIQYYNGEERAKGNILERFSAQQFPDLHSELNLSSLELGDSALYFCASSVVSGAGELFFGEGSRLTVL.